The T cell receptor (beta chain) described here comes from a study of Tregs in tolerant kidney transplant recipients. In the study overall: Sorting of CD4+CD25+CD127- cells followed approximately three-day belatacept mixed lymphocyte reactions, sometimes with roughly 5-day graft donor restimulation. Recipient cells were told from donor cells by antibody staining.

The assay was immunoSEQ multiplex PCR, and TCRdb's table has in-frame clones only and misses some. This table holds approximately 17,000 clones, around 60% found once. Regarding this clone: The antigen is not known.

General study points: No direct test of biological reproducibility was done here. The most relevant donor-specific Treg TCRbeta repertoire apparently came from expansion with activated donor B cells.

Trimming took off 8 bases at V and 5 bases at J, with 15 bases between the two ends. CDR3 size: 13 residues. The germline gives CDR1 MNHEY, CDR2 SVGAGI. The chain carries TRBV6-5 and TRBJ2-5, with D possibly matching TRBD2 (6 bases). Sequencing was carried out using Tregs from blood cultured with allogeneic cells. The sequence came from a human donor in good health. CDR3 bases: TGTGCCAGCGGTAGGGTGGGGGGTGAGACCCAGTACTTC. Its translation is CASGRVGGETQYF.